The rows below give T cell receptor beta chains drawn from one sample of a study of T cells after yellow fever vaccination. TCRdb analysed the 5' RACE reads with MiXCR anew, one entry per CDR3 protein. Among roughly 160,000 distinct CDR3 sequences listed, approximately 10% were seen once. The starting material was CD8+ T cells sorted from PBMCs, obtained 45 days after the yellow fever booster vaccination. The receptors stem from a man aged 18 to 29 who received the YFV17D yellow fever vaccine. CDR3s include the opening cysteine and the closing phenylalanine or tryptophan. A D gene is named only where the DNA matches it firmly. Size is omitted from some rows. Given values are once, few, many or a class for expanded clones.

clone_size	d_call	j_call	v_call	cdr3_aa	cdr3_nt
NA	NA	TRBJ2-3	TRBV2	CATLRGGTDTQYF	TGTGCCACCTTAAGGGGAGGCACAGATACGCAGTATTTT
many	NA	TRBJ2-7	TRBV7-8	CASSMDSGHEQYF	TGTGCCAGCAGCATGGACAGCGGGCACGAGCAGTACTTC
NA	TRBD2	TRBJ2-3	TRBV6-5	CASSYRSGGRRTDTQYF	TGTGCCAGCAGTTACCGGTCGGGGGGGCGCCGAACAGATACGCAGTATTTT
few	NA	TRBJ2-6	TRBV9	CASSLEPGGGPGANVLTF	TGTGCCAGCAGCCTGGAACCTGGGGGGGGCCCTGGGGCCAACGTCCTGACTTTC
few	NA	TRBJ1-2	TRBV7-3	CASSFGIGGYGYTF	TGTGCCAGCAGCTTTGGCATCGGAGGCTATGGCTACACCTTC
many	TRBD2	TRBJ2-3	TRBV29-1	CSVETSGGHTDTQYF	TGCAGCGTTGAAACTAGCGGGGGTCACACAGATACGCAGTATTTT
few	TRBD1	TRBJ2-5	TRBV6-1	CASMGTEETQYF	TGTGCCAGCATGGGGACAGAAGAGACCCAGTACTTC
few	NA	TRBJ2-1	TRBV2	CASTAGRNEQFF	TGTGCCAGCACGGCTGGCAGAAATGAGCAGTTCTTC
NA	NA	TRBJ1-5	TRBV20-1	CSAKERYSNQPQHF	TGCAGTGCAAAAGAGAGATATAGCAATCAGCCCCAGCATTTT
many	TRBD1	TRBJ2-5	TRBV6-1	CASSQGVSPETQYF	TGTGCCAGCAGTCAGGGGGTCTCCCCAGAGACCCAGTACTTC
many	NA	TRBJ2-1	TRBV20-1	CSARDPFSSYNEQFF	TGCAGTGCTAGGGACCCATTTAGCTCCTACAATGAGCAGTTCTTC
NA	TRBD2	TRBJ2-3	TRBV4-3	CASSQYIGTSGEDTQYF	TGCGCCAGCAGCCAATACATTGGGACTAGCGGGGAAGATACGCAGTATTTT
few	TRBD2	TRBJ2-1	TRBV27	CASSSLAGGPNYNEQFF	TGTGCCAGCAGTTCCCTCGCGGGGGGCCCCAATTACAATGAGCAGTTCTTC
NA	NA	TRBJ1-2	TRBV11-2	CASSLGTGRNYGYTF	TGTGCCAGCAGCTTAGGAACAGGTCGCAACTATGGCTACACCTTC
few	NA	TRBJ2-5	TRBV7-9	CASSPQESDRTQETQYF	TGTGCCAGCAGCCCTCAGGAATCCGACAGGACACAAGAGACCCAGTACTTC
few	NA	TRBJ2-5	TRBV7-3	CASSLSPRVASGTQYF	TGTGCCAGCAGCTTATCTCCCCGGGTAGCGAGCGGGACCCAGTACTTC
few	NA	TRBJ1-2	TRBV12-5	CASGFSYGYTF	TGTGCTAGTGGTTTTTCCTATGGCTACACCTTC
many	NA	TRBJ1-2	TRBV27	CASAGGGRYGYTF	TGTGCCAGCGCCGGGGGGGGACGGTATGGCTACACCTTC
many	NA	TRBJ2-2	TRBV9	CASSGGGGTGELFF	TGTGCCAGCAGCGGTGGGGGTGGCACCGGGGAGCTGTTTTTT
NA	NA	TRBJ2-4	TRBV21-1	CASSTGRWGKNIQYF	TGTGCCAGCAGCACGGGCAGGTGGGGCAAAAACATTCAGTACTTC
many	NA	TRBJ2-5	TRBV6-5	CASSYSGEETQYF	TGTGCCAGCAGTTACTCAGGGGAGGAGACCCAGTACTTC
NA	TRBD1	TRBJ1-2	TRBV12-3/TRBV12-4	CASSLAGGRWGYTF	TGTGCCAGCAGTTTGGCAGGGGGCAGGTGGGGCTACACCTTC
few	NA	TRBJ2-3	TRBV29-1	CSVDSGDSSTDTQYF	TGCAGCGTTGATTCGGGAGACTCTAGCACAGATACGCAGTATTTT
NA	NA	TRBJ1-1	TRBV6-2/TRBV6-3	CASRWRGSTEAFF	TGTGCCAGCAGATGGCGGGGTAGTACTGAAGCTTTCTTT
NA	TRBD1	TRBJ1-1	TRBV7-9	CASSTRQGATEAFF	TGTGCCAGCAGCACCCGACAGGGGGCCACTGAAGCTTTCTTT
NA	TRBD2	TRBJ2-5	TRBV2	CASSEALRAGGPVEETQYF	TGTGCCAGCAGTGAAGCGCTTCGAGCGGGGGGGCCAGTAGAAGAGACCCAGTACTTC
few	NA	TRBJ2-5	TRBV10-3	CAIGDPNQETQYF	TGTGCCATCGGGGACCCTAACCAAGAGACCCAGTACTTC
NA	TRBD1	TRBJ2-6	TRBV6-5	CASSQGQVFSGANVLTF	TGTGCCAGCTCTCAGGGACAGGTCTTCTCTGGGGCCAACGTCCTGACTTTC
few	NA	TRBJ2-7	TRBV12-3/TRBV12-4	CASSLGPWGEQYF	TGTGCCAGCAGTTTAGGGCCCTGGGGCGAGCAGTACTTC
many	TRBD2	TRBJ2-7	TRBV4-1	CASSHVLAGGSYEQYF	TGCGCCAGCAGCCACGTACTAGCGGGGGGCTCCTACGAGCAGTACTTC
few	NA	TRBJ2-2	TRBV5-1	CASSHRSPTGELFF	TGCGCCAGCAGCCATCGATCCCCCACCGGGGAGCTGTTTTTT
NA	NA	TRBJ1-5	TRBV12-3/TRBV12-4	CASSRGRPQHF	TGTGCCAGCAGCCGCGGTCGACCCCAGCATTTT
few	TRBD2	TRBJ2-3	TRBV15	CATSRDGGLALDTQYF	TGTGCCACCAGCAGAGATGGCGGACTAGCCTTGGATACGCAGTATTTT
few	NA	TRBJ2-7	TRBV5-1	CASSLVGGEQYF	TGCGCCAGCAGCTTGGTCGGTGGCGAGCAGTACTTC
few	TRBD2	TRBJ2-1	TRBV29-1	CSVEASGLSNEQFF	TGCAGCGTTGAAGCTAGCGGATTATCAAATGAGCAGTTCTTC
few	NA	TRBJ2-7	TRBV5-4	CASSLERDRSYEQYF	TGTGCCAGCAGCTTGGAACGGGACCGGAGTTACGAGCAGTACTTC
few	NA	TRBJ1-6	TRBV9	CASSVGENSPLHF	TGTGCCAGCAGCGTCGGGGAGAATTCACCCCTCCACTTT
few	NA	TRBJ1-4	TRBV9	CASSPGRPNEKLFF	TGTGCCAGCAGCCCGGGACGGCCTAATGAAAAACTGTTTTTT
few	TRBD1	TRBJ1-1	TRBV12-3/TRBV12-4	CASSLQGGMNTEAFF	TGTGCCAGCAGTTTGCAGGGGGGGATGAACACTGAAGCTTTCTTT
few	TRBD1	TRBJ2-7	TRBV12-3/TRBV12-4	CASSSWTGLTPEQYF	TGTGCCAGCAGTTCGTGGACAGGGTTGACCCCCGAGCAGTACTTC
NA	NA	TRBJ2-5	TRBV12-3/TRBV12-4	CASSWGQVAQYF	TGTGCCAGCAGTTGGGGCCAGGTGGCCCAGTACTTC
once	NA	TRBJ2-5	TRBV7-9	CASSLRLQETQYF	TGTGCCAGCAGCCTCAGGCTCCAAGAGACCCAGTACTTC
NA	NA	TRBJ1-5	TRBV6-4	CATRQVGRHSNQPQHF	TGTGCCACCCGACAGGTTGGGCGGCATAGCAATCAGCCCCAGCATTTT
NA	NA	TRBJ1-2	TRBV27	CASSQNPGDYTF	TGTGCCAGCAGTCAAAACCCCGGGGACTACACCTTC
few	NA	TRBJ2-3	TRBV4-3	CASSTRAGLADTQYF	TGCGCCAGCAGCACCCGGGCTGGTTTAGCAGATACGCAGTATTTT
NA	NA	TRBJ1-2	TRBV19	CASTAGAGDLRLNGYTF	TGTGCCAGTACCGCGGGGGCAGGGGACCTACGGCTAAATGGCTACACCTTC
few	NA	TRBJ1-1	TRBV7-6	CASSFDTGFTEAFF	TGTGCCAGCAGCTTTGACACAGGGTTCACTGAAGCTTTCTTT
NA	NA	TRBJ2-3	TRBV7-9	CASGGSWDTQYF	TGTGCCAGCGGTGGGAGTTGGGATACGCAGTATTTT
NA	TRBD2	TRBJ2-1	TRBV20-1	CSAGGGWNEQFF	TGCAGTGCCGGGGGGGGTTGGAATGAGCAGTTCTTC
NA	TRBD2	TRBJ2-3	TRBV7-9	CASSTPPPGGSTDTQYF	TGTGCCAGCAGCACCCCACCCCCCGGGGGGAGCACAGATACGCAGTATTTT
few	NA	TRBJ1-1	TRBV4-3	CASSQDSQNTEAFF	TGCGCCAGCAGCCAAGACAGTCAGAACACTGAAGCTTTCTTT
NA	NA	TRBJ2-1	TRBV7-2	CASSPRPAWSLNNEQFF	TGTGCCAGCAGCCCCCGACCCGCATGGTCCTTAAACAATGAGCAGTTCTTC
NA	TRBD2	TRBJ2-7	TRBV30	CAWELAGGPQQYF	TGTGCCTGGGAACTAGCGGGGGGGCCTCAGCAGTACTTC
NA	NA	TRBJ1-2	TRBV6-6	CASSRGGYTF	TGTGCCAGCAGCCGAGGAGGCTACACCTTC
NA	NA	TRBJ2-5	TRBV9	CASSADNKGETQYF	TGTGCCAGCAGCGCGGATAATAAGGGCGAGACCCAGTACTTC